The present T cell receptor beta chain was sequenced within a study of OX40 agonist ivuxolimab in advanced cancers. Study-level background: Patients were treated with intravenous ivuxolimab, dosed at 0.01 to 10 mg/kg and infused every 2 weeks. A mean age of roughly 60 years, range roughly 20 to 85, was recorded, and 80% to 90% were male.

With regard to this clone: Antigen specificity is unknown.

The trim removed 6 bases at V and 2 bases at J, leaving 7 bases unmatched. This CDR3 is built from 16 residues. Germline loops: CDR1 MDHEN, CDR2 SYDVKM. The method was immunoSEQ multiplex PCR; TCRdb's version includes in-frame clones alone and lacks a portion of them. The sample yields tens of thousands of clones, 91% seen once. Findings and caveats of the study: What antigens the expanded peripheral T cells recognized was never established. Blood T cells, both CD4+ and CD8+, expanded clonally by week 6 at 0.1 to 3.0 mg/kg.

The chain is built from TRBV28 and TRBJ1-4; 9 bases agree with TRBD1. This receptor was taken from an adult with an advanced solid tumor such as melanoma, head and neck, liver or kidney cancer. The sequencing used CD4+ or CD8+ T cells sorted from blood, collected in a trial of the OX40 agonist ivuxolimab. The CDR3 DNA is TGTGCCAGCAGAATCGGGACAGGGCTCACTAATGAAAAACTGTTTTTT. It translates to CASRIGTGLTNEKLFF. The full variable domain, rest sourced from reference TRBV28 and TRBJ1-4, is DVKVTQSSRYLVKRTGEKVFLECVQDMDHENMFWYRQDPGLGLRLIYFSYDVKMKEKGDIPEGYSVSREKKERFSLILESASTNQTSMYLCASRIGTGLTNEKLFFGSGTQLSVL.